These T cell receptor beta chains were read from a single sample in a study of cytotoxic CD8 clonotypes in ibrutinib-treated CLL. Sequenced by immunoSEQ multiplex PCR; TCRdb stores in-frame clones only, minus some. The sample shows roughly 330,000 clones, approximately 67% of them seen only once. The material was PBMCs, obtained after 36 months of ibrutinib treatment. The receptors originated from a human donor with chronic lymphocytic leukemia. Both conserved end residues are trimmed from each CDR3. D genes are given only for firm matches.

j_gene	d_gene	v_gene	CDR3aa
TRBJ1-3	.	TRBV27	ASSPLGASGNTIY
TRBJ2-7	.	TRBV7-6	ASSRPRGEQY
TRBJ1-2	TRBD1	TRBV2	ASIVDRGHGYT
TRBJ2-7	TRBD2	TRBV10-1	ASSESRASGAYEQY
TRBJ2-5	.	TRBV7-8	ASSLAVYQETQY
TRBJ2-3	.	TRBV29-1	SVSTDTQY
TRBJ2-1	TRBD2	TRBV9	ASSAPLGVAGDNEQF
TRBJ2-1	TRBD2	TRBV5-6	ASTTILAGVNRKQF
TRBJ2-3	TRBD1	TRBV5-1	ASSPGQGSTDTQY
TRBJ2-2	TRBD2	TRBV28	ASSFYHGSGRAGELF
TRBJ1-1	.	TRBV10-3	AISEWEADTEAF
TRBJ1-1	.	TRBV2	ASSLGWVTEAF
TRBJ1-2	TRBD1	TRBV5-1	ATLNDRDRDSYGYT
TRBJ1-2	.	TRBV13	ASSLRGRFGGYT
TRBJ2-3	TRBD2	TRBV15	ATSNFPGLAGTDTQY
TRBJ2-2	.	TRBV5-4	ASSPGYTGELF